The sequence of this TCR beta chain was determined in a study of Ad26.COV2.S vaccination and SARS-CoV-2 variants. About the study: Among those in the COV1001 Ad26.COV2.S trial arm was the donor.

CDR1 is GTSNPN, CDR2 SVGIG, per germline (reference sequence). The CDR3 sequence is 14 residues long. V shed 1 base, J shed 2 bases, and the junction held 0 bases outside the gene matches. Only in-frame clones appear in the TCRdb table, and some are missing; sequencing was by immunoSEQ multiplex PCR. This table holds under 550,000 clones, around 87% found once. Treatment described: 19 received Ad26.COV2.S at low or high dose, single or two shots; a few received placebo; per-sample allocation not given. Sample collection was performed on day 63 after the first vaccine or placebo injection. The sequence was collected from a person between 18 and 65 years old who received the Ad26.COV2.S COVID-19 vaccine or a placebo. This chain links TRBV30 with TRBJ1-5, with TRBD1 matching 9 bases. Sequencing used peripheral blood, obtained in a trial of Ad26.COV2.S vaccine versus placebo. CDR3 loop: CAWSGTGGNQPQHF. CDR3 sequence (DNA): TGTGCCTGGAGTGGGACAGGGGGCAATCAGCCCCAGCATTTT.